A single sample gave rise to the 21 T cell receptor beta chains below, sequenced in a study of Ad26.COV2.S vaccination and SARS-CoV-2 variants. This table comes from immunoSEQ multiplex PCR, and its TCRdb copy is limited to in-frame clones, with some not included. This sample yields a few hundred thousand clones, of which 80% to 95% are seen a single time; approximately 1.7% belongs to the top ten. Stated treatment: 15 to 20 received Ad26.COV2.S at low or high dose, single or two shots; several received placebo; per-sample allocation not given. Material that was analyzed had been drawn on day 63 after the first vaccine or placebo injection. Sample: peripheral blood, taken in a trial of Ad26.COV2.S vaccine versus placebo. All receptors come from a person aged 18 to 65 who received the Ad26.COV2.S COVID-19 vaccine or a placebo.

The V call is TRBV13, the J call TRBJ1-6, with D unresolved. Germline V gene lookup returns CDR1 PRHDT and CDR2 FYEKMQ (reference sequence). Trimming left V 2 bases short and J 9 bases short, with 5 bases between. The CDR3 totals 12 residues. The CDR3, as DNA: TGTGCCAGCAGCTTACTCGGTTCACCCCTCCACTTT. Amino acids: CASSLLGSPLHF.

This rearrangement joins TRBV19 to TRBJ1-5, with 9 bases aligning to TRBD1. This CDR3 contains 15 residues. In germline, CDR1 is LNHDA, CDR2 SQIVND (reference sequence). J was trimmed by 1 base and V by 6 bases; bases with no gene match: 4. DNA for the CDR3: TGTGCCAGTAGAACCGGACAGGGGAGCAATCAGCCCCAGCATTTT. Protein: CASRTGQGSNQPQHF. The full variable domain, in which reference TRBV19 and TRBJ1-5 provide the parts outside the CDR3, is DGGITQSPKYLFRKEGQNVTLSCEQNLNHDAMYWYRQDPGQGLRLIYYSQIVNDFQKGDIAEGYSVSREKKESFPLTVTSAQKNPTAFYLCASRTGQGSNQPQHFGDGTRLSIL.

The chain has TRBV7-2 and TRBJ2-3; 7 nucleotides agree with TRBD2. Germline lookup yields CDR1 SGHTA and CDR2 FQGNSA. The CDR3 has 14 residues. J was trimmed by 10 bases and V by 1 base; bases with no gene match: 8. The CDR3 protein is CASSLGTLSGAQYF. CDR3 nucleotides: TGTGCCAGCAGCTTAGGGACTTTAAGCGGGGCGCAGTATTTT.

This chain connects TRBV6-5 to TRBJ1-2; D is unresolved. Trimming removed 6 bases from V and 8 bases from J, with 10 bases in between. The CDR3 runs 11 residues. Germline CDR1 reads MNHEY; CDR2 reads SVGAGI. The CDR3 nucleotides are TGTGCCAGCAGCTCTACTCGGGGCTACACCTTC. This codes for CASSSTRGYTF.

The chain uses TRBV7-8 and TRBJ2-2, with 9 nucleotides matching TRBD2. With 5 bases clipped from V and 3 bases from J, the junction kept 7 bases outside the gene matches. The CDR3 has 16 amino acids. CDR1 SGHVS and CDR2 FQNEAQ come from the germline V gene. CDR3 in DNA: TGTGCCAGCAGCATACGCGGGGGGGCTTACACCGGGGAGCTGTTTTTT. Its translation is CASSIRGGAYTGELFF. The full variable domain, with the rest looked up from reference TRBV7-8 and TRBJ2-2, is GAGVSQSPRYKVAKRGQDVALRCDPISGHVSLFWYQQALGQGPEFLTYFQNEAQLDKSGLPSDRFFAERPEGSVSTLKIQRTQQEDSAVYLCASSIRGGAYTGELFFGEGSRLTVL.

The chain recombines TRBV19 with TRBJ1-2, with no clear D. Trimming took off 7 bases at V and 8 bases at J, with 17 bases between the two ends. The CDR3 has 13 amino acids. Looked up from germline, CDR1 is LNHDA and CDR2 is SQIVND (reference sequence). The CDR3 sequence: CASTFDPLEGYTF. For the CDR3, the DNA is TGTGCCAGTACCTTTGACCCCCTGGAAGGCTACACCTTC.

The chain couples TRBV9 to TRBJ2-3; TRBD2 agrees at 11 bases. The ends lost 5 bases at V and 3 bases at J; junction bases unmatched: 8. Germline assignment: CDR1 SGDLS and CDR2 YYNGEE. The CDR3 is 16 residues long. This CDR3 reads CASRKISGGATDTQYF. The CDR3 nucleotides are TGTGCCAGCAGAAAAATTAGCGGGGGGGCGACAGATACGCAGTATTTT.

V gene TRBV19 combines with J gene TRBJ1-1; D gene ambiguous. V was shortened by 2 bases and J by 1 base, with 11 bases between the two germline ends. This CDR3 is 15 amino acids long. Germline lookup yields CDR1 LNHDA and CDR2 SQIVND (reference sequence). This CDR3 reads CASSIIPGENTEAFF. The CDR3 coding sequence is TGTGCCAGTAGTATAATCCCGGGTGAGAACACTGAAGCTTTCTTT.

The CDR3 region has the DNA TGCGCCAGCAGCCAAGATCCTAGCGGTTACCAAGAGACCCAGTACTTC. Amino acid sequence: CASSQDPSGYQETQYF. The V and J genes are TRBV4-3 and TRBJ2-5; 7 nucleotides match TRBD2. The V and J ends lost 0 bases and 0 bases, in that order; junction bases with no gene match: 4. CDR1 and CDR2 from the germline V gene are LGHNA and YSLEER. This CDR3 has 16 amino acids.

This rearrangement joins TRBV6-5 to TRBJ2-2; a possible D gene is TRBD1 (6 bases). The CDR3 covers 15 residues. The germline V and J ends were trimmed by 3 bases and 6 bases, with 14 bases remaining between them. CDR1 is MNHEY, CDR2 SVGAGI, per germline. The CDR3 reads CASSYLPGVAGELFF. The CDR3 DNA sequence: TGTGCCAGCAGTTATCTTCCAGGGGTCGCCGGGGAGCTGTTTTTT.

The chain recombines TRBV11-2 with TRBJ1-1; D is ambiguous. The CDR3 runs to 15 residues. V lost 1 base and J lost 5, with 14 bases in between. Germline V CDR1 and CDR2: SGHAT, FQNNGV. This chain's CDR3 is CASSLVDLTRTEAFF. Here the CDR3 DNA reads TGTGCCAGCAGCTTAGTTGACCTAACGAGGACTGAAGCTTTCTTT.

The chain employs TRBV27 and TRBJ1-1; TRBD1 agrees at 8 bases. The CDR3 extends over 14 amino acids. Germline CDR1 MNHEY, CDR2 SMNVEV (reference sequence). Trimming cost V 4 bases and J 4 bases; bases outside gene matches: 5. The CDR3 nucleotides are TGTGCCAGCAGTTCTGGACAGGGCGTCACTGAAGCTTTCTTT. Its protein is CASSSGQGVTEAFF.

The chain recombines TRBV19 with TRBJ1-2, with 8 bases fitting TRBD1. V lost 6 bases to trimming and J lost 3 bases; unmatched junction nucleotides: 3. Germline V gene lookup returns CDR1 LNHDA and CDR2 SQIVND (reference sequence). This CDR3 spans 13 amino acids. In DNA, the CDR3 is TGTGCCAGTAGCCAGGGGGCGCACTATGGCTACACCTTC. Amino acids: CASSQGAHYGYTF.

The chain is built from TRBV5-4 and TRBJ2-7, with D possibly matching TRBD1 (5 bases). The V and J ends lost 6 bases and 1 base respectively, with 23 bases between them. The CDR3 sequence is 17 residues long. Germline CDR1 SGHNT, CDR2 YYREEE (reference sequence). For the CDR3, the DNA is TGTGCCAGCACCTCCAAAGGGGAAGGGTTTGTTTCCTACGAGCAGTACTTC. Its translation is CASTSKGEGFVSYEQYF.

The rearrangement links TRBV27 to TRBJ1-2, with TRBD1 identical over 8 bases. V shed 4 bases, J shed 6 bases, and the junction held 10 bases outside the gene matches. Germline V gene lookup returns CDR1 MNHEY and CDR2 SMNVEV (reference sequence). This CDR3 comprises 15 residues. The DNA of the CDR3 is TGTGCCAGCAGTTCGCCCGGACAGGGCAGGGATGGCTACACCTTC. Residues: CASSSPGQGRDGYTF.

Only one count was recorded for this clone. CDR3 protein: CASSERERGYGYTF. CDR3 coding DNA: TGTGCCAGCAGTGAAAGGGAAAGGGGGTATGGCTACACCTTC. This chain connects TRBV25-1 to TRBJ1-2; weak D call: TRBD1 (6 bases). CDR1 and CDR2 (germline): MGHDK, SYGVNS. CDR3 length: 14 amino acids. Deletions cut 2 bases from V and 5 bases from J, with 12 bases between.

V is TRBV6-5 and J is TRBJ2-5; a weak D match, TRBD1 (6 bases). The V end lost 6 bases, the J end lost 10 bases, and 15 bases lay between the germline ends. The CDR3 is 12 residues long. CDR1 is MNHEY, CDR2 SVGAGI, per germline. CDR3 residues: CASSPAQGIQYF. CDR3 bases: TGTGCCAGCAGCCCCGCACAGGGTATCCAGTACTTC.

This clone has at least ten counts. The chain is built from TRBV7-9 and TRBJ2-7, with a tentative D call TRBD2 (5 bases). The CDR3 is 13 residues long. The V gene lost 5 bases and the J gene lost 2 bases, with 10 bases spanning the gap. Germline V lookup: CDR1 SEHNR, CDR2 FQNEAQ (reference sequence). CDR3 coding DNA: TGTGCCAGCAGCCCAAGAGGGCCCTACGAGCAGTACTTC. This gives the protein CASSPRGPYEQYF.

V gene TRBV28 combines with J gene TRBJ1-4; no firm D call. Germline lookup yields CDR1 MDHEN and CDR2 SYDVKM. The CDR3 is 15 residues long. V was pared by 6 bases and J by 3 bases, with 14 bases between. The CDR3 sequence is CASRSSWSSNEKLFF. CDR3 coding DNA: TGTGCCAGCAGATCATCATGGAGTTCTAATGAAAAACTGTTTTTT.

The rearrangement uses TRBV6-2 or TRBV6-3 and TRBJ2-1, with 10 bases identical to TRBD2. Germline CDR1 reads MNHEY; CDR2 reads SVGEGT. After removal of 4 bases from V and 4 bases from J, the junction contained 16 bases not matched to a gene. This CDR3 spans 19 amino acids. CDR3 nucleotides: TGTGCCAGCAGTTCCAACCGTGTAGGCTTAGCGGGGGGTTACAATGAGCAGTTCTTC. Protein: CASSSNRVGLAGGYNEQFF.

The CDR3 nucleotides are TGTGCCAGCAGCTTAGTGGGGACCGGGGAGCTGTTTTTT. It translates to CASSLVGTGELFF. The J gene is TRBJ2-2, the V gene TRBV11-2; D not resolved. The germline V gene encodes CDR1 SGHAT and CDR2 FQNNGV. The CDR3 runs to 13 residues. The V end lost 1 base, the J end lost 5 bases, and 5 bases lay between the germline ends.